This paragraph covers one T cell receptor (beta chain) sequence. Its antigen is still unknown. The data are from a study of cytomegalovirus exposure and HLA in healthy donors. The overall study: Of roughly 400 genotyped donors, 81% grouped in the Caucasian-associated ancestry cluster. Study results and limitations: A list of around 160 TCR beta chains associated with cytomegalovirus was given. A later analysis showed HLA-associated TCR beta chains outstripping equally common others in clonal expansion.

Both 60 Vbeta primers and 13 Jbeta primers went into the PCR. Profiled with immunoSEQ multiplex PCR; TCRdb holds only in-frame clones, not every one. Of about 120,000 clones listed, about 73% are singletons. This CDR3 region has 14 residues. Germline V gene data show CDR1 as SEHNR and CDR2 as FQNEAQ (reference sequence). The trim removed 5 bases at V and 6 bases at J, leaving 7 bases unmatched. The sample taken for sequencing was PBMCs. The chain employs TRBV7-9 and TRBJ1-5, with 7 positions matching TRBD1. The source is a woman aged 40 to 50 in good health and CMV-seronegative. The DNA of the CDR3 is TGTGCCAGCAGCGTAGGAACAGGGGTTCAGCCCCAGCATTTT. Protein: CASSVGTGVQPQHF.